These 31 T cell receptor beta chains were all obtained from the same sample, sequenced in a study of STAT3 mutations in large granular lymphocyte leukemia. Regarding the study as a whole: Every T-cell large granular lymphocyte leukemia patient had at least one immunodominant TCR beta clonotype.

The method was immunoSEQ multiplex PCR; TCRdb's version includes in-frame clones alone and lacks a portion of them. This table holds fewer than 9,500 clones, about 69% found once. The antigens these receptors bind are not known. Sequencing was carried out using peripheral blood mononuclear cells. These TCRs come from a woman aged 40 to 50 with T-cell large granular lymphocyte leukemia. Some clones in this sample may be carry-over from other donors' samples.

The genes are TRBV29-1 and TRBJ1-1; 9 bases fit TRBD1. Looked up from germline, CDR1 is SQVTM and CDR2 is ANQGSEA. The CDR3 sequence is 13 residues long. Unmatched junction bases numbered 5, after V lost 8 bases and J lost 1 base. The CDR3 spells CSLGDRANTEAFF. CDR3 in DNA: TGCAGCCTAGGGGACAGGGCGAACACTGAAGCTTTCTTT.

The J gene is TRBJ2-5, the V gene TRBV5-4, with unresolved D. V was clipped by 3 bases and J by 5 bases, with 14 bases between them. The CDR3 has 14 residues. Germline V gene lookup returns CDR1 SGHNT and CDR2 YYREEE (reference sequence). CDR3 coding DNA: TGTGCCAGCAGCTCCACGGTGGGCCGGGAGACCCAGTACTTC. It is translated as CASSSTVGRETQYF.

V and J are TRBV2 and TRBJ1-5; D not resolved. The CDR3 loop spans 18 amino acids. Trimming left V 11 bases short and J 0 bases short, with 26 bases between. Germline CDR1 and CDR2: SNHLY and FYNNEI. Written as DNA, the CDR3 is TGTGCCGTCACCGGGAGACCCAACACCCACCATAGCAATCAGCCCCAGCATTTT. It codes for CAVTGRPNTHHSNQPQHF.

V is TRBV7-9 and J is TRBJ2-7, with D tentatively TRBD2 (6 bases). The CDR3 is 15 residues long. Trimming shortened V by 5 bases and J by 2 bases, and 16 bases separated the two germline ends. The germline CDR1 and CDR2 sequences are SEHNR and FQNEAQ (reference sequence). CDR3 loop: CASSPDGSWPYEQYF. The CDR3 DNA sequence: TGTGCCAGCAGCCCAGACGGGAGCTGGCCCTACGAGCAGTACTTC. Full variable domain (rest looked up from reference TRBV7-9 and TRBJ2-7): DTGVSQNPRHKITKRGQNVTFRCDPISEHNRLYWYRQTLGQGPEFLTYFQNEAQLEKSRLLSDRFSAERPKGSFSTLEIQRTEQGDSAMYLCASSPDGSWPYEQYFGPGTRLTVT.

The chain joins TRBV7-2 to TRBJ1-2; unclear D gene. The germline V and J ends were trimmed by 1 base and 5 bases, with 11 bases remaining between them. Germline CDR1 SGHTA, CDR2 FQGNSA. This CDR3 region has 14 residues. CDR3 nucleotide sequence: TGTGCCAGCAGCTTAGTTGGGGTAGGGTATGGCTACACCTTC. Its protein is CASSLVGVGYGYTF.

The rearrangement links TRBV7-9 to TRBJ2-4; D uncertain. V dropped 5 bases and J dropped 6 bases, with 5 bases sitting between them. This CDR3 is 11 amino acids long. The germline V gene has CDR1 SEHNR and CDR2 FQNEAQ (reference sequence). The CDR3 loop reads CASSPSNIQYF. The DNA of the CDR3 is TGTGCCAGCAGCCCTTCAAACATTCAGTACTTC.

The V call is TRBV5-1, the J call TRBJ2-1; D is unresolved. This CDR3 comprises 14 residues. Germline-derived CDR1 and CDR2 are SGHRS and YFSETQ. Trimming pared 0 bases from V and 2 bases from J, leaving 6 bases between. The CDR3: CASSLVAPYNEQFF. For the CDR3, the DNA is TGCGCCAGCAGCTTGGTGGCCCCCTACAATGAGCAGTTCTTC.

The gene calls are TRBV5-1 and TRBJ1-2; D not resolved. CDR1 is SGHRS, CDR2 YFSETQ, per germline. The CDR3 extends over 14 amino acids. V shed 0 bases and J shed 6 bases, with 12 bases lying between them. The CDR3 region is CASSLDWTEDGYTF. In DNA form, the CDR3 reads TGCGCCAGCAGCTTGGATTGGACGGAGGATGGCTACACCTTC.

CDR3 nucleotides: TGTGCCAGCAGTGGCCGGAGAGCTTTCTTT. It yields the protein CASSGRRAFF. The genes are TRBV25-1 and TRBJ1-1; D remains ambiguous. CDR1 is MGHDK, CDR2 SYGVNS, per germline. The CDR3 is 10 residues long. The ends were cut back, 4 bases at V and 10 bases at J, with 7 bases in the middle.

This clone was seen a handful of times. This chain uses TRBV29-1 with TRBJ2-7; TRBD1 matches at 11 bases. The CDR3 sequence is 14 residues long. After removal of 4 bases from V and 3 bases from J, the junction contained 5 bases not matched to a gene. The germline V gene has CDR1 SQVTM and CDR2 ANQGSEA. The CDR3 DNA reads TGCAGCGTTGGAAGGGGGACAGGGGGCTACGAGCAGTACTTC. This codes for CSVGRGTGGYEQYF.

The chain combines TRBV7-9 with TRBJ1-5; a possible D gene is TRBD1 (5 bases). This CDR3 contains 15 residues. V gave up 5 bases and J gave up 6 bases, with 17 bases separating them. In germline, CDR1 is SEHNR, CDR2 FQNEAQ (reference sequence). The CDR3 coding sequence is TGTGCCAGCAGCCTCGGTAGGGCAGGGTTTCAGCCCCAGCATTTT. It codes for CASSLGRAGFQPQHF.

This clone was counted between two and nine times. V and J are TRBV30 and TRBJ1-1; a weak D match, TRBD1 (6 bases). The germline V and J ends were trimmed by 5 bases and 7 bases, with 17 bases remaining between them. The CDR3 consists of 13 residues. Germline CDR1 and CDR2: GTSNPN and SVGIG (reference sequence). The chain's CDR3 is CAWEVLRGIEAFF. The CDR3 DNA reads as TGTGCCTGGGAGGTCCTCAGGGGTATTGAAGCTTTCTTT.

The chain combines TRBV5-1 with TRBJ1-1, with a weak D call TRBD1 (5 bases). Germline values: CDR1 SGHRS, CDR2 YFSETQ. V was cut by 0 bases and J by 6 bases, with 12 bases left in between. This CDR3 comprises 14 residues. The CDR3 DNA is TGCGCCAGCAGCTTGGGGGAAATAGGGGCTGAAGCTTTCTTT. Translated: CASSLGEIGAEAFF.

This chain connects TRBV5-6 to TRBJ2-7, with 7 positions matching TRBD1. Trimming at V came to 4 bases and at J to 1 base, leaving 11 bases not matched to a gene. The germline gives CDR1 SGHDT, CDR2 YYEEEE. The length of the CDR3 is 16 residues. In DNA, the CDR3 is TGTGCCAGCAGCCCTGTAGGTGGGACAGCTTCCTACGAGCAGTACTTC. This encodes CASSPVGGTASYEQYF.

The chain joins TRBV25-1 to TRBJ2-1; TRBD2 is a possible D gene (6 bases). The V gene lost 6 bases and the J gene lost 0 bases, with 15 bases spanning the gap. Germline V gives CDR1 MGHDK, CDR2 SYGVNS. The CDR3 loop spans 16 amino acids. This CDR3 reads CASRGGTASSYNEQFF. The CDR3, as DNA: TGTGCCAGCAGGGGCGGGACTGCTAGCTCCTACAATGAGCAGTTCTTC.

The chain joins TRBV7-2 to TRBJ2-7, with 7 bases fitting TRBD1. The CDR3 is 13 amino acids. J was trimmed by 6 bases and V by 4 bases; bases with no gene match: 6. The germline V gene encodes CDR1 SGHTA and CDR2 FQGNSA. As DNA, the CDR3 is TGTGCCAGCAGCTCGAGAGGGACAGTCGAGCAGTACTTC. It encodes CASSSRGTVEQYF. Filled out from reference TRBV7-2 and TRBJ2-7, the complete variable domain reads GAGVSQSPSNKVTEKGKDVELRCDPISGHTALYWYRQSLGQGLEFLIYFQGNSAPDKSGLPSDRFSAERTGGSVSTLTIQRTQQEDSAVYLCASSSRGTVEQYFGPGTRLTVT.

The chain carries TRBV6-6 and TRBJ1-5; perhaps TRBD1 as D (5 bases). The CDR3 loop spans 15 amino acids. Per the germline V gene, CDR1 is MNHNY and CDR2 is SVGAGI (reference sequence). Trimming shortened V by 5 bases and J by 6 bases, and 17 bases separated the two germline ends. The CDR3 DNA reads as TGTGCCAGCAGTCCCGGGACCCATGGGAGTCAGCCCCAGCATTTT. Residues: CASSPGTHGSQPQHF.

The J gene is TRBJ1-2, the V gene TRBV30; no clear D gene. V was cut by 0 bases and J by 4 bases, with 9 bases left in between. The CDR3 has 13 residues. The germline V gene has CDR1 GTSNPN and CDR2 SVGIG (reference sequence). Written as DNA, the CDR3 is TGTGCCTGGAGTGTAGAGGCAGCCTATGGCTACACCTTC. Encoded protein: CAWSVEAAYGYTF.

The chain recombines TRBV28 with TRBJ2-2, with D perhaps TRBD1 (6 bases). CDR1 and CDR2 (germline): MDHEN, SYDVKM. The V end was cut by 2 bases, the J end by 0 bases, with 10 bases between. The CDR3 runs to 16 residues. The CDR3 coding sequence is TGTGCCAGCAGTTTAATTGGACAGCCGAACACCGGGGAGCTGTTTTTT. As protein: CASSLIGQPNTGELFF.

The chain employs TRBV4-2 and TRBJ1-3; no reliable D call. Germline V gene lookup returns CDR1 LGHNA and CDR2 YNFKEQ. Between the trimmed V and J ends, which lost 0 bases and 7 bases, there was a span of 7 bases. The CDR3 extends over 13 amino acids. The CDR3: CASSQDETNTIYF. Written as DNA, the CDR3 is TGTGCCAGCAGCCAAGACGAGACGAACACCATATATTTT.

The chain employs TRBV5-1 and TRBJ1-1; TRBD1 aligns across 7 bases. The CDR3 runs 14 residues. Germline V gene sequence: CDR1 SGHRS, CDR2 YFSETQ. Trimming at V came to 3 bases and at J to 5 bases, leaving 7 bases not matched to a gene. As DNA, the CDR3 is TGCGCCAGCAGCTATAACAGGGGTTGGACTGAAGCTTTCTTT. Its translation: CASSYNRGWTEAFF.

V usage is TRBV30 and J usage is TRBJ1-1; a weak D match, TRBD1 (5 bases). Germline V CDR1 and CDR2: GTSNPN, SVGIG (reference sequence). Trimming cost V 4 bases and J 1 base, with 10 bases left between them. The CDR3 covers 13 residues. The CDR3 loop is CAWTRDGNTEAFF. DNA of the CDR3: TGTGCCTGGACTCGGGACGGGAACACTGAAGCTTTCTTT. The full variable domain, its missing parts supplied by reference TRBV30 and TRBJ1-1, is SQTIHQWPATLVQPVGSPLSLECTVEGTSNPNLYWYRQAAGRGLQLLFYSVGIGQISSEVPQNLSASRPQDRQFILSSKKLLLSDSGFYLCAWTRDGNTEAFFGQGTRLTVV.

The V call is TRBV30, the J call TRBJ1-4; a possible D gene is TRBD1 (6 bases). This CDR3 contains 14 residues. The ends were cut back, 1 base at V and 10 bases at J, with 16 bases in the middle. Looked up from germline, CDR1 is GTSNPN and CDR2 is SVGIG (reference sequence). CDR3 coding DNA: TGTGCCTGGAGTGATTACAGGGACGGGGGAAAACTGTTTTTT. As protein: CAWSDYRDGGKLFF.

This chain links TRBV5-1 with TRBJ2-7, with D hard to call. In germline, CDR1 is SGHRS, CDR2 YFSETQ. This CDR3 spans 14 amino acids. V lost 4 bases to trimming and J lost 5 bases, with 16 bases between them. The CDR3 nucleotides read TGCGCCAGCAGCCCGCGGTTAACTAAAAACGAGCAGTACTTC. As protein: CASSPRLTKNEQYF.

This chain links TRBV6-5 with TRBJ2-1; 9 bases line up with TRBD2. This CDR3 is built from 15 residues. The germline gives CDR1 MNHEY, CDR2 SVGAGI. The trim removed 3 bases at V and 8 bases at J, leaving 8 bases unmatched. The CDR3 nucleotides are TGTGCCAGCAGTTATAGTGGCGGGGGGGCCTATGAGCAGTTCTTC. This translates into CASSYSGGGAYEQFF.

V gene TRBV27 combines with J gene TRBJ1-4; 7 nucleotides agree with TRBD1. Germline CDR1 reads MNHEY; CDR2 reads SMNVEV (reference sequence). V lost 8 bases and J lost 5; bases outside the gene matches: 8. CDR3 size: 14 residues. CDR3 loop: CASSWGQLNEKLFF. CDR3 bases: TGTGCCAGCTCATGGGGACAGCTAAATGAAAAACTGTTTTTT.

This chain links TRBV29-1 with TRBJ1-1, with TRBD1 matching over 7 bases. Losses at the gene ends were 7 bases for V and 0 bases for J; bases not matched to a gene: 11. This CDR3 has 15 residues. Germline CDR1 and CDR2: SQVTM and ANQGSEA. The CDR3 DNA is TGCAGCGGCGGAGGGGGCACCTATATGAACACTGAAGCTTTCTTT. Its translation is CSGGGGTYMNTEAFF.

Only one count was recorded for this clone. CDR3 sequence reads: CASSLGGRSYEQYF. The CDR3 coding sequence is TGTGCCAGCAGCTTAGGTGGCAGGTCCTACGAGCAGTACTTC. This sequence joins TRBV7-9 and TRBJ2-7; D remains ambiguous. From germline, CDR1 is SEHNR and CDR2 FQNEAQ (reference sequence). V was shortened by 1 base and J by 1 base, with 8 bases between the two germline ends. The CDR3 runs 14 residues.

The genes are TRBV5-1 and TRBJ2-7; 9 bases agree with TRBD1. The CDR3 has 15 residues. Germline CDR1 reads SGHRS; CDR2 reads YFSETQ. Losses at the gene ends were 4 bases for V and 3 bases for J; bases not matched to a gene: 8. The CDR3 reads CASSPGTGNGYEQYF. The DNA of the CDR3 is TGCGCCAGCAGCCCGGGGACAGGGAATGGCTACGAGCAGTACTTC.

V is TRBV5-4 and J is TRBJ2-6, with 8 bases fitting TRBD1. The trim removed 4 bases at V and 0 bases at J, leaving 12 bases unmatched. CDR1 is SGHNT, CDR2 YYREEE, per germline (reference sequence). This CDR3 has 19 amino acids. CDR3 DNA sequence: TGTGCCAGCAGCCTACCCCGGTGGACAGGGATCTCTGGGGCCAACGTCCTGACTTTC. It yields the protein CASSLPRWTGISGANVLTF.

V is TRBV6-5 and J is TRBJ2-6; D is uncertain. Trimming took off 0 bases at V and 3 bases at J, with 3 bases between the two ends. The CDR3 consists of 14 residues. Germline loops: CDR1 MNHEY, CDR2 SVGAGI. CDR3 bases: TGTGCCAGCAGTTACTCGTATGGGGCCAACGTCCTGACTTTC. Translation gives CASSYSYGANVLTF.